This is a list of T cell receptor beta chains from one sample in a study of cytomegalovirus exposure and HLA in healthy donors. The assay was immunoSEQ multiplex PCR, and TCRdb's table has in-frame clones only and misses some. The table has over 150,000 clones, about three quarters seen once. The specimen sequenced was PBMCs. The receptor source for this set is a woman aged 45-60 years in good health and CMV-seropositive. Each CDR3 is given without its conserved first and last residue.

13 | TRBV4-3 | ASSQDMGPNYGYT
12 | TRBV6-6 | ASSYLARDQPQH
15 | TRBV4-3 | ASSQDAPGTGSYGYT
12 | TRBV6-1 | ATLGAGGIEEQF
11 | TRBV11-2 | ASSLGGGQPQH
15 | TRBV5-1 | ASSFLALGEGNQPQH
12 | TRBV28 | ASTMTWRESEQY
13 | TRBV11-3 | ASSLAGTGSYEQY
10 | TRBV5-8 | ASSLWESALF
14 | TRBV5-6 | ASSPGDSSYNSPLH
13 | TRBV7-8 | ASSLVSSYTGELF
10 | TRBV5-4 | ASSPGQGGYT
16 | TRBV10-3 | AISSTGGPVSGANGLT
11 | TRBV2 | ASSEAMANEQY
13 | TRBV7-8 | ASSGPGDSRQPQH
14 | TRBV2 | ASILGTASGANVLT
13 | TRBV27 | ASSPGLGRVSGYT
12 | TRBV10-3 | AISPMAASYEQY
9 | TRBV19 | ASTYYTEAF
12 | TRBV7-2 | ASSLQFLSYEQY
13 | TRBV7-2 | ASSDGQGSIDGYT
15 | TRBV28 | ASSSPSTSGVSYEQY
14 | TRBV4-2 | ASSAEAGTTNEKLF
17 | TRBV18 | ASSRYYFGADPTNEKLF
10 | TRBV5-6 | ASSLLGNTQY
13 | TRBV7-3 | ASSLEAGARDTQY
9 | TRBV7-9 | ASSSLEEQY
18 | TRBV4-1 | ASSQDEGWLAGGLGETQY
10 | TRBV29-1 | SVRFGGTEAF
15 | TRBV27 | ASSLRDRSSGANGLT
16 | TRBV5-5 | ASSLAGTSGGPLNEQF
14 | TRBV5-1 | ASRQALSSGANGLT
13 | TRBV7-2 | ASSLARDSNYGYT
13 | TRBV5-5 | ASSIGQGRHYGYT
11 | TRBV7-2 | ASSLALRGGYT
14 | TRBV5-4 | ASSMPDGAGTDTQY
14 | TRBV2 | ASSDRTGFSGNTIY
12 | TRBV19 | ASSIDLGTDTQY
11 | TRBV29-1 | SVTRTAAHEQY
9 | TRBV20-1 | SAPTIYEQY
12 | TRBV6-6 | ASSWDRGETEAF
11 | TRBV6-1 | ASSEGRADTQY
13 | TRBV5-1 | ASSFLAGGDNEQF
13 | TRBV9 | ASSTGTGSGNEQF
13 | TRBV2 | ASRATSVSYNEQF
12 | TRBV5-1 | ASSREGIADTQY
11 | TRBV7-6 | ASSLGGFTEAF
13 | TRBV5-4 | ASSGTSGGAGEQF
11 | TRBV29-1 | SVDTSGAETQY
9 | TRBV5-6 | ASSLNYEQY
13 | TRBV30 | AWSADSGYGNTIY
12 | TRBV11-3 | ASTGGRSTDTQY
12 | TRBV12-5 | ASGRQGPNEKLF